What follows describes a single TCR beta chain. The data belong to a study of identical twins. V dropped 4 bases and J dropped 9 bases, with 14 bases sitting between them. This CDR3 contains 12 residues. Germline CDR1 SGHDT, CDR2 YYEEEE. A single record per CDR3 protein comes from TCRdb applying MiXCR to the 5' RACE reads. This table holds hundreds of thousands of distinct CDR3 sequences, roughly 18% found once. These same records also appear under a second study, on T cells expressing NK-cell markers.

This TCR was sampled from a young woman in good health. V is TRBV5-6 and J is TRBJ2-7; D uncertain. Input material: PBMCs. The CDR3 here is CASSPGSLGQYF. Written as DNA, the CDR3 is TGTGCCAGCAGCCCTGGATCCCTAGGGCAGTACTTC.